This note documents a single TCR beta chain sequence. Its matching antigen is unknown. Distinct nucleotide sequences in the sample also encode this CDR3. Here immunoSEQ multiplex PCR was the method, and the copy in TCRdb shows in-frame clones only, minus some. This table has roughly 68,000 clones, just over 95% appearing once. The sample belongs to a study of siplizumab effects on memory and regulatory T cells. General study results and limits: Siplizumab conditions gave an average of about 62% Treg-derived mappable alloreactive CD4+ clones, versus about 26% for controls. Poor capture below about 10^-5 frequency left most alloreactive clones unmapped to unstimulated subsets.

The V and J ends lost 5 bases and 0 bases, in that order; junction bases with no gene match: 15. This CDR3 is built from 19 residues. Germline loops: CDR1 SGHTA, CDR2 FQGNSA. The rearrangement uses TRBV7-2 and TRBJ2-3, with TRBD1 matching over 9 bases. The clonotype comes from a human donor in good health. The sequencing input was naive CD8+ T cells sorted from blood. The CDR3 here is CASSPGQGLSSSSTDTQYF. The CDR3 nucleotides read TGTGCCAGCAGCCCGGGACAGGGCCTCTCATCTTCTAGCACAGATACGCAGTATTTT.